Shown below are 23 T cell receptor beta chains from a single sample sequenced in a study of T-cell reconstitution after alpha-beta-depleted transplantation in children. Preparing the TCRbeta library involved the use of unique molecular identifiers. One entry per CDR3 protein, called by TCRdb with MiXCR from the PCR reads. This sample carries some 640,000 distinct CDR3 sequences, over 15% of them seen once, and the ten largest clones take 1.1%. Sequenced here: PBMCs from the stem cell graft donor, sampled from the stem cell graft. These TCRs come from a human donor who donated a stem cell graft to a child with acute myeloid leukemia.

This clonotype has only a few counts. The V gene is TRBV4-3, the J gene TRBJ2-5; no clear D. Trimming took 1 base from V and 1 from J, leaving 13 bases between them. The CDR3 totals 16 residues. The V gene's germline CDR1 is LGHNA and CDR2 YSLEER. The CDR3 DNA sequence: TGCGCCAGCAGCCAAGTTATGGGCAGACCCCAAGAGACCCAGTACTTC. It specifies CASSQVMGRPQETQYF.

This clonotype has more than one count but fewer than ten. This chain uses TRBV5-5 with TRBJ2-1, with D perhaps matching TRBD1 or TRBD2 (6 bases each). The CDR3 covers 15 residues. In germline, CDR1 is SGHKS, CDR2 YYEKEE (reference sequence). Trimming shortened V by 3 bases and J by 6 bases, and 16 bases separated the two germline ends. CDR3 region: CASSSPRGPSNEQFF. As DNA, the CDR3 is TGTGCCAGCAGCTCCCCTCGGGGGCCCTCCAATGAGCAGTTCTTC.

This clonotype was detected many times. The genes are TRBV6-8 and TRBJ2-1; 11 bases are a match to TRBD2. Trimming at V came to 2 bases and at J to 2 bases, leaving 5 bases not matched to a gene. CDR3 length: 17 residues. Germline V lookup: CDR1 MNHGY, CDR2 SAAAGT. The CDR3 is CASSYAASGGPYNEQFF. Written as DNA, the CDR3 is TGTGCCAGCAGTTACGCCGCTAGCGGGGGGCCCTACAATGAGCAGTTCTTC.

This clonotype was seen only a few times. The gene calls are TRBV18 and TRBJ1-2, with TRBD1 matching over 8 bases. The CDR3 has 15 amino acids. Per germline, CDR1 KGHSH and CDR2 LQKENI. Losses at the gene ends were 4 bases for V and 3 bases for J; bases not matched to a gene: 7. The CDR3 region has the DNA TGTGCCAGCTCACAGGTCCAGGGGGCGGACTATGGCTACACCTTC. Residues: CASSQVQGADYGYTF. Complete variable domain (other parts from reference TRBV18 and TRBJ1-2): NAGVMQNPRHLVRRRGQEARLRCSPMKGHSHVYWYRQLPEEGLKFMVYLQKENIIDESGMPKERFSAEFPKEGPSILRIQQVVRGDSAAYFCASSQVQGADYGYTFGSGTRLTVV.

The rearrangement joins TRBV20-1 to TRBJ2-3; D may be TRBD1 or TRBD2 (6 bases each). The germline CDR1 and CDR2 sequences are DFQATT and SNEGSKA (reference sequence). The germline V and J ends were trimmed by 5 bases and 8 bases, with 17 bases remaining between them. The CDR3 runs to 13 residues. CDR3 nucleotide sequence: TGCAGTGCTGGCCCAAGGGGGGTAGGTACGCAGTATTTT. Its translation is CSAGPRGVGTQYF.

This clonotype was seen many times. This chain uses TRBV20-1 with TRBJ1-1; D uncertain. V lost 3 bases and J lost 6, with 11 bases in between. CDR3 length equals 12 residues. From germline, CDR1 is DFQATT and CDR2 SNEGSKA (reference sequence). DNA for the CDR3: TGCAGTGCTAGTGGTCGGGGTTCTGAAGCTTTCTTT. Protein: CSASGRGSEAFF.

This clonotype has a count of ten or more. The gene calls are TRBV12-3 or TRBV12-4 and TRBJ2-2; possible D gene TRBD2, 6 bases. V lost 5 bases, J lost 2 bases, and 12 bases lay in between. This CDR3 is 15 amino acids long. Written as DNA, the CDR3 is TGTGCCAGCAGTCGCCAAGGGACTAACACCGGGGAGCTGTTTTTT. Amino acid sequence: CASSRQGTNTGELFF.

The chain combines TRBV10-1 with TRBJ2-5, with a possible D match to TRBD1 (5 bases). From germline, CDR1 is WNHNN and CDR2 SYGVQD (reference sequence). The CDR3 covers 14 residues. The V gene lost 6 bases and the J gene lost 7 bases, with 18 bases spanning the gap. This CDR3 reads CASSPLKGLATQYF. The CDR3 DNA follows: TGCGCCAGCAGCCCCCTGAAGGGGCTGGCGACCCAGTACTTC.

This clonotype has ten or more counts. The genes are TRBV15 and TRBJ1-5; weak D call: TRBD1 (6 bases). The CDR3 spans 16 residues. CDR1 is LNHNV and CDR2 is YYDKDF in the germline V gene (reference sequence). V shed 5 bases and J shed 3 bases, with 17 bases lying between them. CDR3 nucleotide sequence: TGTGCCACCAGCGGCCCCAGGGGCGCAAACAATCAGCCCCAGCATTTT. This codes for CATSGPRGANNQPQHF.

The CDR3 loop is CASSPRFSGEYTDTQYF. The DNA of the CDR3 is TGTGCCAGCAGCCCCCGTTTTAGCGGGGAATATACAGATACGCAGTATTTT. The rearrangement joins TRBV7-2 to TRBJ2-3; TRBD2 matches at 8 bases. Germline CDR1 and CDR2: SGHTA and FQGNSA. The trim removed 5 bases at V and 3 bases at J, leaving 13 bases unmatched. This CDR3 region has 17 residues.

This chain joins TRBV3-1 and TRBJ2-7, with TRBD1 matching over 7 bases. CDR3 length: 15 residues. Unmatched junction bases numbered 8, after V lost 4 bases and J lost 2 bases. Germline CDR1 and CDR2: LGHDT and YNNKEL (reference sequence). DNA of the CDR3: TGTGCCAGCAGCCGAGGGACAGTGCAGACCTACGAGCAGTACTTC. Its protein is CASSRGTVQTYEQYF.

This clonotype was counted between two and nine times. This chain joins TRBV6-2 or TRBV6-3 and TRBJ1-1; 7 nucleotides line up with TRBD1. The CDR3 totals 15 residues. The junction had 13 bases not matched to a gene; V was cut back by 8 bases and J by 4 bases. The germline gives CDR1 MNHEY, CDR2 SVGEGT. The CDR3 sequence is CASRPTGARSTEAFF. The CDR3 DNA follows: TGTGCCAGCCGCCCCACAGGGGCGCGGAGCACTGAAGCTTTCTTT.

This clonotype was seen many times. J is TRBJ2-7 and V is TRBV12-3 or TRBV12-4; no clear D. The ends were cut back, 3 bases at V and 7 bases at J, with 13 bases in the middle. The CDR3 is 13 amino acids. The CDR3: CASSFLTLGEQYF. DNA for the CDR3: TGTGCCAGCAGTTTCCTCACCTTAGGGGAGCAGTACTTC.

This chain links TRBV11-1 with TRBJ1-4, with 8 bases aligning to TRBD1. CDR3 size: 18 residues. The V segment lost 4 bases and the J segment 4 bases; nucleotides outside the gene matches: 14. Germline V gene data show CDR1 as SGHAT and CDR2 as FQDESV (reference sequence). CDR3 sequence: CASSSSMDREMGNEKLFF. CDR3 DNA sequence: TGTGCCAGCAGCTCCTCGATGGACAGGGAGATGGGTAATGAAAAACTGTTTTTT.

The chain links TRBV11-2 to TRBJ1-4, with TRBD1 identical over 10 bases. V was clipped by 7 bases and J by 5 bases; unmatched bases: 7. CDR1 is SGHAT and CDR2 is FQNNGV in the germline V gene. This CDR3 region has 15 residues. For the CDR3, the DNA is TGTGCCAGCACCTTTCCGGGACAGGGGAATGAAAAACTGTTTTTT. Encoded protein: CASTFPGQGNEKLFF.

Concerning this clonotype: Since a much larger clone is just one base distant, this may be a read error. This CDR3 is CATSEGAGANVLTF. In DNA form, the CDR3 reads TGTGCCACCAGTGAGGGGGCTGGGGCCAACGTCCTGACTTTC. The chain couples TRBV24-1 to TRBJ2-6; D possibly matches TRBD1 or TRBD2 (5 bases each). Germline V gene lookup returns CDR1 KGHDR and CDR2 SFDVKD. The CDR3 runs 14 residues. V lost 4 bases and J 2 bases, leaving 5 bases between the germline ends.

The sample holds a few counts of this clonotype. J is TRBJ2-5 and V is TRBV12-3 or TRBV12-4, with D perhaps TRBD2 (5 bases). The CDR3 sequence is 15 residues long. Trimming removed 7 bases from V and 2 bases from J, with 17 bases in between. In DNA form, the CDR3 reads TGTGCCAGCAAAATCACATCGGGGAATCAAGAGACCCAGTACTTC. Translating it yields CASKITSGNQETQYF.

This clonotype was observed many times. CDR3 DNA sequence: TGTGCCAGCAGCTTAATTTACGGTATCGTTACTAGCGGCACAGATACGCAGTATTTT. It is translated as CASSLIYGIVTSGTDTQYF. The chain employs TRBV13 and TRBJ2-3; 7 nucleotides line up with TRBD2. This CDR3 has 19 amino acids. Germline V gives CDR1 PRHDT, CDR2 FYEKMQ (reference sequence). V lost 2 bases and J lost 1; bases outside the gene matches: 15.

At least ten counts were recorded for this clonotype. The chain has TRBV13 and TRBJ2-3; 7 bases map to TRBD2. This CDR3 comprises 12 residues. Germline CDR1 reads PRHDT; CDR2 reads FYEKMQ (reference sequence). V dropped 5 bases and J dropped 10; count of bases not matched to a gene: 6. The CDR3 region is CASSPRLAAQYF. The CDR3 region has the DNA TGTGCCAGCAGCCCTCGACTAGCAGCGCAGTATTTT.

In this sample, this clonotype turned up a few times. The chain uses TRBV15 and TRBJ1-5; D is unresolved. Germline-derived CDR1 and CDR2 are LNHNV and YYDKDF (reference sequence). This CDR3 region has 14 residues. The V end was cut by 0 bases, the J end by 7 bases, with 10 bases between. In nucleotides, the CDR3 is TGTGCCACCAGCAGAGAGGCACTCGGGCAGCCCCAGCATTTT. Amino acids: CATSREALGQPQHF.

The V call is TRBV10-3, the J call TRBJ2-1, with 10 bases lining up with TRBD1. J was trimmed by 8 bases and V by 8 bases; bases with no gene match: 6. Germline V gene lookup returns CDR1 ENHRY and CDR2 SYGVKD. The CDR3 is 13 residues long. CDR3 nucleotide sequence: TGTGCCATCGGGGGGACAGGGGTGCATGAGCAGTTCTTC. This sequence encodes CAIGGTGVHEQFF.

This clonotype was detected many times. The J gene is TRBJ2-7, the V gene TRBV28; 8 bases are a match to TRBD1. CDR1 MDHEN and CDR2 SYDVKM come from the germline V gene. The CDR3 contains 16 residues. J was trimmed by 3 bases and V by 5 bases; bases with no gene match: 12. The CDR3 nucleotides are TGTGCCAGCAGTCCCTCCCGGACAGGGATAGACTACGAGCAGTACGTC. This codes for CASSPSRTGIDYEQYV.

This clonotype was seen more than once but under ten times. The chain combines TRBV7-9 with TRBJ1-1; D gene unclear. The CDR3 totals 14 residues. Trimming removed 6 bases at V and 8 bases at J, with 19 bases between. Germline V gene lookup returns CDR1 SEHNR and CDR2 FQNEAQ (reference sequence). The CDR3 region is CASSSGLVGREAFF. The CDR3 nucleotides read TGTGCCAGCAGTTCCGGGTTGGTAGGCCGCGAAGCTTTCTTT.